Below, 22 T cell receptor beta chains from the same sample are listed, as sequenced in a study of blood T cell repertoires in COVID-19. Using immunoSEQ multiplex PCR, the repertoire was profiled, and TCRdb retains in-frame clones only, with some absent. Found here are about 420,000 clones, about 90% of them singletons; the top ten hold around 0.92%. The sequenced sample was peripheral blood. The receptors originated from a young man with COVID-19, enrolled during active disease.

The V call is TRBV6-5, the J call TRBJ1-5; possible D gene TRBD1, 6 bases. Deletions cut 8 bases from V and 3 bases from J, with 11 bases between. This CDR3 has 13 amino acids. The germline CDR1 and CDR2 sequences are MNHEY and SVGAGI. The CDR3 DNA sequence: TGTGCCAGCGCCTGGACAGTCAATCAGCCCCAGCATTTT. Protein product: CASAWTVNQPQHF.

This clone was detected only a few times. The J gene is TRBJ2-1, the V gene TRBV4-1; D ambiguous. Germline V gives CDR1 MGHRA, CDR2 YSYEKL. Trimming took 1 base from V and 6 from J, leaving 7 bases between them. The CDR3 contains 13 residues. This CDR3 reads CASSQARSNEQFF. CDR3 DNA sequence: TGCGCCAGCAGCCAAGCTCGGAGCAATGAGCAGTTCTTC.

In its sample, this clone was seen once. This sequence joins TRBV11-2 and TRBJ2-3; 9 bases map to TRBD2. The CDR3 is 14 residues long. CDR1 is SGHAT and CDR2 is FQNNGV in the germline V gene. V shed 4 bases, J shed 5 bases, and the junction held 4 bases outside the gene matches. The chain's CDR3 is CASSSGLAVDTQYF. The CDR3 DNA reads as TGTGCCAGCAGCTCGGGACTAGCCGTAGATACGCAGTATTTT. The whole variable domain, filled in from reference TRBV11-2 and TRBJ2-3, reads EAGVAQSPRYKIIEKRQSVAFWCNPISGHATLYWYQQILGQGPKLLIQFQNNGVVDDSQLPKDRFSAERLKGVDSTLKIQPAKLEDSAVYLCASSSGLAVDTQYFGPGTRLTVL.

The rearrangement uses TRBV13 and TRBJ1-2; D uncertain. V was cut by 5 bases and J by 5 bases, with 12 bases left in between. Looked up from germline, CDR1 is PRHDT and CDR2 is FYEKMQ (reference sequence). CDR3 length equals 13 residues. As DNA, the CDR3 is TGTGCCAGCAGCCGAGGGATTAAATATGGCTACACCTTC. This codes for CASSRGIKYGYTF.

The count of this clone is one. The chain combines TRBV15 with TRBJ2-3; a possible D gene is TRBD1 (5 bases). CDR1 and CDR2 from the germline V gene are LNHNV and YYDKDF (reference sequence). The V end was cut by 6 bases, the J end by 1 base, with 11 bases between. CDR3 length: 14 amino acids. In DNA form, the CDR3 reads TGTGCCACCAGAAAGACAGACCGCACAGATACGCAGTATTTT. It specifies CATRKTDRTDTQYF.

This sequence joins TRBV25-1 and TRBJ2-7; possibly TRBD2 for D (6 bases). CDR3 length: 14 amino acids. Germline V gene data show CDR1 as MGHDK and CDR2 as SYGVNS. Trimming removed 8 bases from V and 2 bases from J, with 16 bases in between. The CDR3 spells CASRTTRPTYEQYF. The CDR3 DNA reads TGTGCCAGCCGGACTACCCGCCCTACCTACGAGCAGTACTTC.

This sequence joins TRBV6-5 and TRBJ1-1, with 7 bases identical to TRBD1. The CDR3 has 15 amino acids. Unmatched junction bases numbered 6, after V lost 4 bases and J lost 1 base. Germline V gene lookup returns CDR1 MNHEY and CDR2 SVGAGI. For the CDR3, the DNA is TGTGCCAGCAGTTCCCCTGGGACAGCGAACACTGAAGCTTTCTTT. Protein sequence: CASSSPGTANTEAFF.

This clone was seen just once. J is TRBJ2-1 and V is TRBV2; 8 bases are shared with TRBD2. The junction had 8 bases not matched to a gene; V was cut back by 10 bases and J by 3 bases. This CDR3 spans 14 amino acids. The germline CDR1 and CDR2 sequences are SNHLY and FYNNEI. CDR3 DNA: TGTGCCATCGGTAACAGCGGGAGCTACAATGAGCAGTTCTTC. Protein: CAIGNSGSYNEQFF.

CDR3 in amino acids: CASRPQGWNTGELFF. CDR3 sequence (DNA): TGTGCCAGCAGGCCACAGGGTTGGAACACCGGGGAGCTGTTTTTT. The chain combines TRBV6-5 with TRBJ2-2, with D possibly matching TRBD1 (6 bases). CDR1 and CDR2 (germline): MNHEY, SVGAGI. The V and J ends lost 6 bases and 1 base respectively, with 12 bases between them. The CDR3 has 15 amino acids.

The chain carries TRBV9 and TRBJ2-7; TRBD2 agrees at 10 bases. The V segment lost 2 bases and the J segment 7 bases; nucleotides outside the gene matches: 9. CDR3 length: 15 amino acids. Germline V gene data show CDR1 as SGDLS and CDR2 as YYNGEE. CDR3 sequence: CASSVQAGGPGEQYF. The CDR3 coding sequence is TGTGCCAGCAGCGTTCAAGCGGGAGGGCCGGGAGAGCAGTACTTC.

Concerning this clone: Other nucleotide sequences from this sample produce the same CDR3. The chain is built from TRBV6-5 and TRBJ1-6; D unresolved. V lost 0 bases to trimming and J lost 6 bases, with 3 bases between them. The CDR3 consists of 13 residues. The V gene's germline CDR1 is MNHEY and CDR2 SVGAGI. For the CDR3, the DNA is TGTGCCAGCAGTTACTCCGGTAATTCACCCCTCCACTTT. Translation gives CASSYSGNSPLHF.

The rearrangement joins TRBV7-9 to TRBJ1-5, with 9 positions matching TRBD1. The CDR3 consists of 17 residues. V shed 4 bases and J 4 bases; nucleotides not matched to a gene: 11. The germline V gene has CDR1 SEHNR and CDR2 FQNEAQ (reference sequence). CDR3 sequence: CASSSLPGTGINQPQHF. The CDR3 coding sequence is TGTGCCAGCAGCTCTTTACCAGGGACAGGGATTAATCAGCCCCAGCATTTT.

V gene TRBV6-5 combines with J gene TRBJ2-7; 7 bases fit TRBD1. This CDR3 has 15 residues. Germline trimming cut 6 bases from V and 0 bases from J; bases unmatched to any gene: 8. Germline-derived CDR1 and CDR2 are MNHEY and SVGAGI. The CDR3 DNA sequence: TGTGCCAGCAGAGTACACCGACAGGGCTCCTACGAGCAGTACTTC. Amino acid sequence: CASRVHRQGSYEQYF.

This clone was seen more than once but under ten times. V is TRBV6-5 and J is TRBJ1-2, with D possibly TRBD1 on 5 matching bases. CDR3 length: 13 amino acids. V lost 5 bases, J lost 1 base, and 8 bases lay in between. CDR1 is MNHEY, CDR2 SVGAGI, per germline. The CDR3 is CASSRDSNYGYTF. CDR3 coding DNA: TGTGCCAGCAGTAGAGACAGTAACTATGGCTACACCTTC.

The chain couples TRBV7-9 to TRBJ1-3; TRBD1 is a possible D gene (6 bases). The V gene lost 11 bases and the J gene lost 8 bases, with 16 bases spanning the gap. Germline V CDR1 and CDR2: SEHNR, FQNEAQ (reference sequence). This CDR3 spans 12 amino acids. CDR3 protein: CAADSGTYTIYF. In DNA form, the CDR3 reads TGTGCCGCGGACAGCGGCACTTACACCATATATTTT.

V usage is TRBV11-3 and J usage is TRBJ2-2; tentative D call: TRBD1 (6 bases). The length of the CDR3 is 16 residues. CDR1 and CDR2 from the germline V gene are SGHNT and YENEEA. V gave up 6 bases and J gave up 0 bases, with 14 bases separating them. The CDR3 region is CASSLFGTPNTGELFF. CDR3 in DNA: TGTGCCAGCAGTTTGTTCGGGACACCGAACACCGGGGAGCTGTTTTTT.

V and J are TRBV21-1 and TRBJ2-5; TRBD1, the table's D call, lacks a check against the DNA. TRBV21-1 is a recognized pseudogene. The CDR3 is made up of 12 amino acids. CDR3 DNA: TGTGCCAGCAGTGACAGCCAAGAGACCCAGTACTTC. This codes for CASSDSQETQYF.

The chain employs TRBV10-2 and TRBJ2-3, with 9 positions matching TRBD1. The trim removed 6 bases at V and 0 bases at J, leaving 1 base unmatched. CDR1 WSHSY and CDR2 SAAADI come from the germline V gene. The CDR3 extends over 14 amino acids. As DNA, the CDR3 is TGCGCCAGCAGCGACAGGGGGAGCACAGATACGCAGTATTTT. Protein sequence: CASSDRGSTDTQYF.

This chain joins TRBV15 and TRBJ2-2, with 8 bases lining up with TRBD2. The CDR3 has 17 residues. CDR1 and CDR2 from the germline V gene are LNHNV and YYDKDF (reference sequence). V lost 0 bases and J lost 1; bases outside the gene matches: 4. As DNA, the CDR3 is TGTGCCACCAGCAGAGAACCTACTAGCGGGAACACCGGGGAGCTGTTTTTT. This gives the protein CATSREPTSGNTGELFF.

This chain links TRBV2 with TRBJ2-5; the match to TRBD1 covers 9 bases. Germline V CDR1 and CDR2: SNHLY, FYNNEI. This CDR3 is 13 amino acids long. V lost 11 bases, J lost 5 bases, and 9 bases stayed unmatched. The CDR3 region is CAGKQGAKETQYF. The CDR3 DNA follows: TGTGCCGGGAAACAGGGGGCTAAGGAGACCCAGTACTTC.

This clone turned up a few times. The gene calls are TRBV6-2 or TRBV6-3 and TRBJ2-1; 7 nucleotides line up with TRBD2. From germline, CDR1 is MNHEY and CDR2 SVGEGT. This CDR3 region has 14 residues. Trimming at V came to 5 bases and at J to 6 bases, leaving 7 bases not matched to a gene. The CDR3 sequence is CASSPGTTGNEQFF. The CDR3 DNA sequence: TGTGCCAGCAGTCCCGGGACTACGGGCAATGAGCAGTTCTTC.

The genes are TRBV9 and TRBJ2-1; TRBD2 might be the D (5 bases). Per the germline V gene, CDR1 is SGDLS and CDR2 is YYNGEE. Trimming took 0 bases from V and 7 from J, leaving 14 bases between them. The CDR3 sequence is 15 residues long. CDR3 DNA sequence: TGTGCCAGCAGCGTAGCGGACTCCTATGGTAATGAGCAGTTCTTC. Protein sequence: CASSVADSYGNEQFF.